A single sample is the source of the 26 T cell receptor beta chains below, sequenced in a study of CD8+CD57+ T cells in acquired aplastic anemia (dated by TCRdb to the late 2010s). Data came from an Illumina HiSeq 2000. Genomic DNA served as template for TCR beta VDJ combination and CDR3 sequence profiling. The public reads were reanalyzed by TCRdb: fastp trimming at Q25, MiXCR alignment, in-frame beta chains only. CDR3 protein sequences are deduplicated, and each keeps its most common genes and DNA. Within this sample are about 190,000 distinct CDR3 sequences, with 40% to 50% of them counted one time only. The top ten clones comprise approximately 9.7% of the sample. Flow cytometry had shown CD8+CD57+ cell expansion in the patients selected for sequencing. Sequenced sample: sorted CD4+, CD8+, or CD8+CD57+ T cells (not recorded which) from PBMCs. Every receptor here comes from a human donor with aplastic anemia.

The CDR3 sequence: CSVGTEAFF. The CDR3 nucleotides read TGCAGCGTTGGCACTGAAGCTTTCTTT. The chain recombines TRBV29-1 with TRBJ1-1; D unresolved. The CDR3 length is 9 residues. Trimming shortened V by 4 bases and J by 4 bases, and 1 base separated the two germline ends. CDR1 is SQVTM and CDR2 is ANQGSEA in the germline V gene.

V is TRBV6-2 or TRBV6-3 and J is TRBJ2-5; tentative D call: TRBD1 (6 bases). The CDR3 has 19 residues. Germline-derived CDR1 and CDR2 are MNHEY and SVGEGT. The ends were cut back, 10 bases at V and 2 bases at J, with 32 bases in the middle. CDR3 in amino acids: CATVTKSSGPRGGQETQYF. The CDR3 DNA sequence: TGTGCCACCGTTACGAAAAGCTCCGGGCCCAGGGGCGGGCAAGAGACCCAGTACTTC.

CDR3 nucleotide sequence: TGTGCCTGTGTAGGAAAGGGGATCTATGGCTACACCTTC. It is translated as CACVGKGIYGYTF. The chain recombines TRBV30 with TRBJ1-2; possibly TRBD1 for D (5 bases). The V end was cut by 6 bases, the J end by 4 bases, with 15 bases between. Germline V lookup: CDR1 GTSNPN, CDR2 SVGIG (reference sequence). The CDR3 has 13 amino acids.

This clonotype was seen many times. CDR3 amino acids: CASSIRGQGDTIYF. The CDR3 DNA reads TGTGCCAGTAGTATACGAGGACAGGGCGACACCATATATTTT. The rearrangement uses TRBV19 and TRBJ1-3; 8 bases line up with TRBD1. From germline, CDR1 is LNHDA and CDR2 SQIVND (reference sequence). CDR3 size: 14 residues. With 2 bases clipped from V and 8 bases from J, the junction kept 5 bases outside the gene matches.

The CDR3 nucleotides read TGTGCCAGCAGCTCGACCGTTAACAGATGGAACACTGAAGCTTTCTTT. It is translated as CASSSTVNRWNTEAFF. The chain combines TRBV7-3 with TRBJ1-1; no clear D gene. Trimming pared 4 bases from V and 1 base from J, leaving 16 bases between. The CDR3 has 16 amino acids. Germline V gives CDR1 SGHTA, CDR2 FQGTGA.

To note about this clonotype: The CDR3 ends on some other residue instead of the conserved phenylalanine or tryptophan, so this is likely a read error. The CDR3 DNA is TGCAGCGTCGAGACAGGGCGCCAATACGAGCAGTACCTC. Its protein is CSVETGRQYEQYL. The rearrangement joins TRBV29-1 to TRBJ2-7, with TRBD1 matching 7 bases. The ends lost 6 bases at V and 4 bases at J; junction bases unmatched: 9. Germline loops: CDR1 SQVTM, CDR2 ANQGSEA. The CDR3 has 13 amino acids.

The sample holds many counts of this clonotype. CDR3 in DNA: TGCAGTGCCCCCCCGCGGGAGGGCCACAATGAGCAGTTCTTC. It specifies CSAPPREGHNEQFF. This chain connects TRBV20-1 to TRBJ2-1; 9 bases map to TRBD2. This CDR3 has 14 amino acids. Germline CDR1 is DFQATT and CDR2 is SNEGSKA (reference sequence). V was clipped by 6 bases and J by 5 bases; unmatched bases: 8.

CDR3 amino acids: CASSLTVGTDTQYF. In nucleotides, the CDR3 is TGCGCCAGCAGCTTGACTGTAGGGACAGATACGCAGTATTTT. J is TRBJ2-3 and V is TRBV5-1; D remains unclear. V was shortened by 1 base and J by 3 bases, with 9 bases between the two germline ends. Germline CDR1 is SGHRS and CDR2 is YFSETQ. The CDR3 has 14 amino acids.

A word on this clonotype: A much larger clonotype is one base distant, so this may be a read error. This chain uses TRBV7-9 with TRBJ2-5, with D uncertain. V lost 8 bases and J lost 7, with 11 bases in between. Germline loops: CDR1 SEHNR, CDR2 FQNEAQ (reference sequence). The CDR3 runs 11 residues. This CDR3 reads CASGLDGTQYF. CDR3 sequence (DNA): TGTGCCAGCGGTCTCGATGGGACCCAGTACTTC.

This clonotype has a single count. This rearrangement joins TRBV29-1 to TRBJ1-2; unclear D gene. V was clipped by 7 bases and J by 2 bases, with 2 bases between them. The CDR3 extends over 9 amino acids. Germline CDR1 is SQVTM and CDR2 is ANQGSEA. DNA for the CDR3: TGCAGCGAGAACTATGGCTACACCTTC. This translates into CSENYGYTF.

This clonotype occurred many times. The chain carries TRBV5-4 and TRBJ2-1; TRBD1 is a possible D gene (9 bases). This CDR3 spans 15 amino acids. CDR1 is SGHNT and CDR2 is YYREEE in the germline V gene (reference sequence). The ends were cut back, 1 base at V and 6 bases at J, with 14 bases in the middle. CDR3 region: CASSLLAGQGNEQFF. In DNA, the CDR3 is TGTGCCAGCAGCTTGTTAGCGGGACAGGGCAATGAGCAGTTCTTC.

This chain uses TRBV6-4 with TRBJ1-6; no reliable D call. Looked up from germline, CDR1 is MRHNA and CDR2 is SNTAGT. V lost 5 bases, J lost 9 bases, and 11 bases lay in between. The length of the CDR3 is 13 residues. The CDR3 reads CASSSRYGSPLHF. CDR3 sequence (DNA): TGTGCCAGCAGTTCCAGGTACGGTTCACCCCTCCACTTT.

The rearrangement uses TRBV7-2 and TRBJ2-7, with D unresolved. The germline gives CDR1 SGHTA, CDR2 FQGNSA. Trimming removed 5 bases from V and 2 bases from J, with 10 bases in between. The CDR3 runs to 13 residues. The CDR3 reads CASSAAVTYEQYF. In nucleotides, the CDR3 is TGTGCCAGCAGCGCAGCAGTTACCTACGAGCAGTACTTC.

This clonotype showed up many times. The rearrangement links TRBV24-1 to TRBJ2-3; D may match TRBD1 or TRBD2 (5 bases each). V was trimmed by 3 bases and J by 0 bases, leaving 12 bases between them. In germline, CDR1 is KGHDR, CDR2 SFDVKD. The CDR3 is 16 amino acids. CDR3 loop: CATSDRGATSTDTQYF. For the CDR3, the DNA is TGTGCCACCAGTGATCGGGGCGCCACAAGCACAGATACGCAGTATTTT.

In nucleotides, the CDR3 is TGTGCCACCAGCAGACGGACGGCGAACACTGAAGCTTTCTTT. Translating it yields CATSRRTANTEAFF. The chain carries TRBV15 and TRBJ1-1; no reliable D call. The V gene's germline CDR1 is LNHNV and CDR2 YYDKDF (reference sequence). The CDR3 is made up of 14 amino acids. Between the trimmed V and J ends, which lost 2 bases and 1 base, there was a span of 8 bases.

For this clonotype: A read error is likely, as this CDR3 ends without the conserved phenylalanine or tryptophan. The chain has TRBV24-1 and TRBJ2-1; possibly TRBD1 or TRBD2 for D (5 bases each). Germline assignment: CDR1 KGHDR and CDR2 SFDVKD. V lost 3 bases and J 6 bases, leaving 8 bases between the germline ends. The CDR3 covers 13 residues. In DNA form, the CDR3 reads TGTGCCACCAGTGATGGGACGAGCAATGAGCAGTTCTCC. This sequence encodes CATSDGTSNEQFS.

V is TRBV10-2 and J is TRBJ1-1; the D is unclear. Germline V gives CDR1 WSHSY, CDR2 SAAADI. The CDR3 runs 13 residues. V was shortened by 4 bases and J by 1 base, with 7 bases between the two germline ends. The CDR3: CASSAGKNTEAFF. CDR3 DNA: TGCGCCAGCAGTGCGGGGAAGAACACTGAAGCTTTCTTT.

As concerns this clonotype: Just one base apart from a much larger clone, this may be a read error. This is likely a read error, given that the CDR3 carries no conserved phenylalanine or tryptophan at its end. This rearrangement joins TRBV12-3 or TRBV12-4 to TRBJ1-1; no reliable D call. Trimming shortened V by 7 bases and J by 0 bases, and 12 bases separated the two germline ends. This CDR3 spans 14 amino acids. Here the CDR3 reads CASNTGLMNTEAFS. CDR3 bases: TGTGCCAGCAACACCGGACTGATGAACACTGAAGCTTTCTCT.

Worth noting for this clonotype: A much larger clone differs by one base, so this may be a read error. CDR3 loop: CASRARTAGAEALF. The CDR3 DNA is TGTGCCAGCAGAGCCCGGACGGCTGGCGCTGAAGCTCTCTTT. The chain recombines TRBV12-3 or TRBV12-4 with TRBJ1-1; D unclear. This CDR3 comprises 14 residues.

Worth noting for this clonotype: A much larger clone lies one base from this, so it may be a read error. The V gene is TRBV3-1, the J gene TRBJ2-3; no firm D call. The CDR3 runs 12 residues. Germline V gene lookup returns CDR1 LGHDT and CDR2 YNNKEL (reference sequence). In DNA, the CDR3 is TGTGCCAGCAGCACAGCCCCAGATACGCACTATTTT. This gives the protein CASSTAPDTHYF.

This clonotype has only a few counts. This chain uses TRBV10-3 with TRBJ2-3, with D uncertain. Germline CDR1 and CDR2: ENHRY and SYGVKD. Deletions cut 6 bases from V and 0 bases from J, with 7 bases between. CDR3 size: 13 residues. In DNA form, the CDR3 reads TGTGCCATCAGACTGGACAGCACAGATACGCAGTATTTT. Encoded protein: CAIRLDSTDTQYF.

This chain joins TRBV7-8 and TRBJ2-3; TRBD2 agrees at 7 bases. Germline trimming cut 2 bases from V and 0 bases from J; bases unmatched to any gene: 5. Germline V CDR1 and CDR2: SGHVS, FQNEAQ. The CDR3 has 16 amino acids. CDR3 protein: CASSLSGLGSTDTQYF. The CDR3 region has the DNA TGTGCCAGCAGCTTATCAGGACTAGGAAGCACAGATACGCAGTATTTT.

This clonotype was seen only a few times. CDR3 nucleotides: TGTGCCAGCAGGTCAACTAGCGGGAGGGGGCTGGAGACCCAGTACTTC. Its translation is CASRSTSGRGLETQYF. J is TRBJ2-1 and V is TRBV2, with 13 bases fitting TRBD2. The J call is in doubt because the DNA end fits TRBJ2-5 better. The CDR3 is made up of 16 amino acids. From germline, CDR1 is SNHLY and CDR2 FYNNEI.

This clonotype has a count of ten or more. V gene TRBV19 combines with J gene TRBJ1-1, with a weak D call TRBD1 (5 bases). Trimming took off 4 bases at V and 7 bases at J, with 10 bases between the two ends. Germline-derived CDR1 and CDR2 are LNHDA and SQIVND (reference sequence). This CDR3 is 12 amino acids long. As DNA, the CDR3 is TGTGCCAGTAGTACGGGGCTGATTGAAGCTTTCTTT. Its protein product is CASSTGLIEAFF.

The rearrangement links TRBV25-1 to TRBJ2-2; the D is unclear. There are 14 residues in the CDR3. The germline V gene encodes CDR1 MGHDK and CDR2 SYGVNS. Trimming shortened V by 0 bases and J by 3 bases, and 5 bases separated the two germline ends. CDR3 region: CASSEYRDTGELFF. As DNA, the CDR3 is TGTGCCAGCAGTGAATATAGGGACACCGGGGAGCTGTTTTTT.

This clonotype has at least ten counts. J is TRBJ1-1 and V is TRBV29-1; D is possibly TRBD1 (6 bases). Germline CDR1 and CDR2: SQVTM and ANQGSEA. Trimming removed 4 bases at V and 3 bases at J, with 18 bases between. The CDR3 consists of 15 residues. CDR3 nucleotides: TGCAGCGTTGCCCACCCCGACAGGCGGGACACTGAAGCTTTCTTT. Protein: CSVAHPDRRDTEAFF. The full variable domain, completed using reference TRBV29-1 and TRBJ1-1, is SAVISQKPSRDICQRGTSLTIQCQVDSQVTMMFWYRQQPGQSLTLIATANQGSEATYESGFVIDKFPISRPNLTFSTLTVSNMSPEDSSIYLCSVAHPDRRDTEAFFGQGTRLTVV.